The 12 T cell receptor beta chains presented below share a single source sample, sequenced in a study of blood T cell repertoires in COVID-19. Repertoires were generated with immunoSEQ multiplex PCR, while TCRdb's copy carries only in-frame clones and drops some. Here the sample spans about 100,000 clones, roughly 90% being singletons. Sequenced: peripheral blood. The receptor source for this set is a man aged 55 to 70 with acute or convalescent COVID-19.

The chain employs TRBV7-9 and TRBJ1-2; weak D call: TRBD1 (5 bases). V was clipped by 3 bases and J by 3 bases, with 14 bases between them. This CDR3 spans 15 amino acids. Germline V gives CDR1 SEHNR, CDR2 FQNEAQ (reference sequence). CDR3 sequence: CASSFSFGGDYGYTF. The CDR3, as DNA: TGTGCCAGCAGCTTTTCGTTCGGGGGGGACTATGGCTACACCTTC.

V and J are TRBV3-1 (or the pseudogene TRBV3-2) and TRBJ2-2, with 9 nucleotides matching TRBD1. The CDR3 totals 21 residues. Trimming removed 0 bases from V and 4 bases from J; junction bases left unmatched: 18. Germline lookup yields CDR1 LGHDT and CDR2 YNNKEL (reference sequence). Here the CDR3 reads CASSQDTGQGGVRESTGELFF. The CDR3 bases are TGTGCCAGCAGCCAAGATACGGGACAGGGTGGTGTGCGGGAGAGCACCGGGGAGCTGTTTTTT.

This clone was recorded once. The V gene is TRBV7-3, the J gene TRBJ2-2; D might be TRBD2 (6 bases). The CDR3 contains 14 residues. Trimming pared 1 base from V and 5 bases from J, leaving 8 bases between. Germline CDR1 is SGHTA and CDR2 is FQGTGA. Here the CDR3 reads CASSLNGGTGELFF. In nucleotides, the CDR3 is TGTGCCAGCAGCTTAAACGGGGGAACCGGGGAGCTGTTTTTT.

This clone was found once. The chain recombines TRBV6-2 or TRBV6-3 with TRBJ2-2; 7 bases align to TRBD1. CDR1 is MNHEY, CDR2 SVGEGT, per germline. V was pared by 2 bases and J by 5 bases, with 14 bases of the junction left unmatched. The CDR3 length is 18 residues. The CDR3 DNA follows: TGTGCCAGCAGTTACCCCCCTGGGACAGCAAATCCTACCGGGGAGCTGTTTTTT. Protein: CASSYPPGTANPTGELFF.

The chain links TRBV5-1 to TRBJ1-2; 10 bases agree with TRBD1. CDR1 and CDR2 from the germline V gene are SGHRS and YFSETQ. With 3 bases clipped from V and 7 bases from J, the junction kept 9 bases outside the gene matches. The CDR3 runs 15 residues. The CDR3 region is CASSSGTGVVAGYTF. CDR3 bases: TGCGCCAGCAGCTCCGGGACAGGGGTTGTGGCTGGCTACACCTTC.

DNA for the CDR3: TGTGCCGAACGCTTAGAGGGCACAGATACGCAGTATTTT. It encodes CAERLEGTDTQYF. The genes are TRBV5-4 and TRBJ2-3; D gene uncertain. The CDR3 contains 13 residues. Trimming cost V 10 bases and J 1 base, with 13 bases left between them. Germline assignment: CDR1 SGHNT and CDR2 YYREEE (reference sequence).

The rearrangement joins TRBV4-1 to TRBJ2-2, with D tentatively TRBD2 (5 bases). V lost 4 bases, J lost 7 bases, and 16 bases lay in between. CDR3 length equals 15 residues. Germline CDR1 and CDR2: MGHRA and YSYEKL. CDR3 in DNA: TGCGCCAGCAGCCCCCTCCCGAGGGCGGGCGGGGAGCTGTTTTTT. Encoded protein: CASSPLPRAGGELFF.

The chain joins TRBV11-3 to TRBJ2-1; 7 nucleotides line up with TRBD2. In germline, CDR1 is SGHNT, CDR2 YENEEA. This CDR3 spans 15 amino acids. V was pared by 1 base and J by 5 bases, with 5 bases of the junction left unmatched. CDR3 protein: CASSLGREGNNEQFF. In nucleotides, the CDR3 is TGTGCCAGCAGCTTAGGGAGGGAGGGAAACAATGAGCAGTTCTTC.

This clone occurred once. This chain connects TRBV7-8 to TRBJ2-4; TRBD2 matches at 10 bases. The CDR3 extends over 18 amino acids. Germline CDR1 SGHVS, CDR2 FQNEAQ. Trimming cost V 0 bases and J 2 bases; bases outside gene matches: 7. The CDR3 protein is CASSLADRAGGTKNIQYF. The DNA of the CDR3 is TGTGCCAGCAGCTTAGCTGATCGAGCGGGAGGGACCAAAAACATTCAGTACTTC.

The rearrangement joins TRBV4-2 to TRBJ2-1; D remains ambiguous. The CDR3 loop spans 12 amino acids. Germline V lookup: CDR1 LGHNA, CDR2 YNFKEQ. V gave up 2 bases and J gave up 9 bases, with 8 bases separating them. The CDR3 nucleotides read TGTGCCAGCAGCCAATCCAGTACTGAGCAGTTCTTC. Encoded protein: CASSQSSTEQFF.

The rearrangement uses TRBV7-2 and TRBJ2-2; the match to TRBD2 covers 9 bases. V lost 3 bases, J lost 4 bases, and 3 bases stayed unmatched. CDR1 SGHTA and CDR2 FQGNSA come from the germline V gene. This CDR3 has 15 amino acids. The CDR3 coding sequence is TGTGCCAGCAGCTTGACTAGCGGATCCACCGGGGAGCTGTTTTTT. Translated: CASSLTSGSTGELFF.

J is TRBJ1-2 and V is TRBV11-3; no firm D call. Germline-derived CDR1 and CDR2 are SGHNT and YENEEA. The V end was cut by 3 bases, the J end by 3 bases, with 8 bases between. The CDR3 runs 13 residues. The CDR3 sequence is CASSLGRDYGYTF. CDR3 nucleotide sequence: TGTGCCAGCAGCTTGGGGAGAGACTATGGCTACACCTTC.